This T cell receptor beta chain derives from a study of blood T cells in healthy people across ages. Findings of the study overall: Long-lived donors exceeded aged donors in naive CD4+ cells and diversity. Roughly linear declines in TCR beta diversity per million T cells occurred with age.

It was around 9 milliliters of peripheral blood that were drawn from each donor. The extraction recovered at least 5 micrograms of total RNA per sample. This clonotype was recorded at least ten times. Its antigen is not known. Together with a sample-barcoded 5' primer, a J-beta primer mix was included in a second PCR lasting roughly 6 to 12 cycles. TCRdb fed the 5' RACE reads into MiXCR, producing one record per CDR3 protein. In the table there are 250,000 to 300,000 distinct CDR3 sequences, around 29% of which are singletons. Germline trimming cut 0 bases from V and 4 bases from J; bases unmatched to any gene: 7. The germline V gene encodes CDR1 SNHLY and CDR2 FYNNEI. The CDR3 loop spans 16 amino acids.

J is TRBJ2-5 and V is TRBV2, with 8 positions matching TRBD1. This TCR derives from a woman in her 70s in good health. The source material was blood. In DNA form, the CDR3 reads TGTGCCAGCAGTGAAGCGTCGCAGGGGGCTGGAGAGACCCAGTACTTC. This translates into CASSEASQGAGETQYF.